A selection of T cell receptor beta chains follows, all from one sample in a study of T-cell memory formation after mild COVID-19. TCRdb reanalysed the 5' RACE reads using MiXCR and keeps one entry per CDR3 protein. The table lists 580,000 or so distinct CDR3 sequences, around 16% of them singletons. The sample consisted of PBMCs or a T cell subset sorted from them (not recorded which). The receptor source for this set is an adult woman who had mild COVID-19 (a few samples of this study predate the infection). Cell type and time point are not known. Each CDR3 is given with its conserved first and last residue. Fields, in order: V gene, J gene, CDR3 protein.

v_gene: TRBV24-1
j_gene: TRBJ2-7
CDR3aa: CATAGNNYEQYF

v_gene: TRBV27
j_gene: TRBJ2-2
CDR3aa: CASSLLVLAGENTGELFF

v_gene: TRBV5-1
j_gene: TRBJ2-7
CDR3aa: CASSLLSGQGIYEQYF

v_gene: TRBV20-1
j_gene: TRBJ2-2
CDR3aa: CSAGDRGNTGELFF

v_gene: TRBV24-1
j_gene: TRBJ1-2
CDR3aa: CATSASGTGGGYTF

v_gene: TRBV24-1
j_gene: TRBJ1-1
CDR3aa: CATSDFLAHQGAFF

v_gene: TRBV5-1
j_gene: TRBJ1-6
CDR3aa: CASSEDLWGTGDTSSYNSPLHF

v_gene: TRBV18
j_gene: TRBJ1-2
CDR3aa: CASSPRDSRDYGYTF

v_gene: TRBV2
j_gene: TRBJ2-7
CDR3aa: CASIRGDPYEQYF

v_gene: TRBV28
j_gene: TRBJ1-2
CDR3aa: CASRNGRGGYTF

v_gene: TRBV12-3/TRBV12-4
j_gene: TRBJ1-1
CDR3aa: CASSSSWMVKGAFF

v_gene: TRBV5-1
j_gene: TRBJ2-1
CDR3aa: CASSIGTGTYNEQFF

v_gene: TRBV4-1
j_gene: TRBJ1-2
CDR3aa: CASSQVTGDGYTF

v_gene: TRBV6-2/TRBV6-3
j_gene: TRBJ2-1
CDR3aa: CASSIAAGVNEQFF

v_gene: TRBV7-9
j_gene: TRBJ2-7
CDR3aa: CALGRSSYEQYF

v_gene: TRBV11-3
j_gene: TRBJ1-2
CDR3aa: CASSSMMDRPNYGYTF

v_gene: TRBV9
j_gene: TRBJ2-7
CDR3aa: CASRSRAEQYF

v_gene: TRBV6-1
j_gene: TRBJ2-1
CDR3aa: CASSAQTGVEQFF

v_gene: TRBV9
j_gene: TRBJ2-7
CDR3aa: CASSVGLSTYEQYF

v_gene: TRBV7-9
j_gene: TRBJ2-7
CDR3aa: CASSLALGTGSYEQYF

v_gene: TRBV15
j_gene: TRBJ1-5
CDR3aa: CATSIGNQPQHF

v_gene: TRBV18
j_gene: TRBJ2-1
CDR3aa: CASSSRTDNNEQFF

v_gene: TRBV11-1
j_gene: TRBJ2-5
CDR3aa: CASSHQGLAGAFQETQYF

v_gene: TRBV6-2/TRBV6-3
j_gene: TRBJ2-1
CDR3aa: CASTHWRDNEQFF

v_gene: TRBV5-1
j_gene: TRBJ1-1
CDR3aa: CASSIRQDKNTEAFF

v_gene: TRBV9
j_gene: TRBJ2-7
CDR3aa: CASSVGGLSGYEQYF

v_gene: TRBV6-4
j_gene: TRBJ2-3
CDR3aa: CASSDDSGGSSTDTQYF

v_gene: TRBV9
j_gene: TRBJ2-1
CDR3aa: CASSVVPGGQYNEQFF

v_gene: TRBV20-1
j_gene: TRBJ2-5
CDR3aa: CSAFPGLQETQYF

v_gene: TRBV24-1
j_gene: TRBJ2-2
CDR3aa: CATSDFRGGTRNTGELFF